This TCR beta chain was retrieved from a study of patients and donors after allogeneic stem cell transplantation. TCRdb re-called the RT-PCR reads with MiXCR, one entry per CDR3 protein. Here the sample spans about 960,000 distinct CDR3 sequences, 18% being singletons. V shed 2 bases, J shed 1 base, and the junction held 2 bases outside the gene matches. Germline values: CDR1 KGHDR, CDR2 SFDVKD. The CDR3 loop spans 15 amino acids. The sequence derives from a human donor who was either an allogeneic HSCT recipient or a stem cell or donor lymphocyte infusion donor (not recorded which). It is not recorded whose cells these are; they may come from a transplant donor. Sequencing input: blood, either unsorted or a sorted T cell fraction (not recorded which). J is TRBJ1-1 and V is TRBV24-1; 8 bases align to TRBD1. CDR3 bases: TGTGCCACCAGTGATTCCGGGACAGGGAACACTGAAGCTTTCTTT. Amino acid sequence: CATSDSGTGNTEAFF.